Listed below are T cell receptor beta chains from one sample, sequenced in a study of naive and memory T cell subsets. TCRdb redid the calling of the UMI-ligation and nested PCR reads with MiXCR, one entry per CDR3 protein. The sample shows about 23,000 distinct CDR3 sequences, approximately 10% of them seen only once. The specimen was central memory CD8+ T cells from blood. Every receptor here comes from a human donor in good health. Both conserved end residues are trimmed from each CDR3. D genes are given only for firm matches. Rows give clone size only sometimes, using once, few, many, or a class for an expanded clone.

size	V	J	D	CDR3
many	TRBV12-3/TRBV12-4	TRBJ2-7	.	ASSLAPAGDEQY
few	TRBV5-6	TRBJ2-5	.	ASSFRGSGWEETQY
.	TRBV6-6	TRBJ1-4	TRBD1	ASRRTGGNEKLF
.	TRBV7-9	TRBJ2-3	.	ASSQQESGTDTQY
.	TRBV5-1	TRBJ2-7	TRBD2	ASSLAEGLLYEQY
few	TRBV29-1	TRBJ2-7	TRBD1	SVVKGDSYEQY
.	TRBV7-6	TRBJ2-3	.	ASSAPPDTQY
few	TRBV28	TRBJ2-7	TRBD1	ASSPIGTGPYEQY
.	TRBV6-4	TRBJ2-3	.	ASSARITDTQY
few	TRBV6-5	TRBJ2-2	TRBD1	ASSGQGANTGELF
many	TRBV5-6	TRBJ2-7	TRBD1	ASSATGDGSYEQY
few	TRBV6-5	TRBJ2-2	.	ASSNDPSAAGELF
.	TRBV5-6	TRBJ1-2	TRBD1	ASRGTGFNYGYT
few	TRBV5-4	TRBJ2-5	.	ASSTEGGASGETQY
many	TRBV28	TRBJ2-3	.	AGEEWDPDTQY
few	TRBV27	TRBJ2-5	TRBD2	ASSPGTSLETQY
.	TRBV6-1	TRBJ2-1	.	ASSEVGIGAEQF
few	TRBV3-1	TRBJ1-1	.	ASSAPTETEAF
few	TRBV27	TRBJ2-7	.	ASSLSAGWVHEQY
many	TRBV13	TRBJ1-3	.	ASSAQLINTIY
many	TRBV20-1	TRBJ1-5	.	SARDLTGNQPQH
few	TRBV6-4	TRBJ1-6	TRBD1	ASSDSTGGNSPLH
medium-sized	TRBV7-9	TRBJ2-7	.	ASSPRGGGSIEQY
.	TRBV7-9	TRBJ1-1	TRBD1	ASSLATGGTEAF
.	TRBV4-1	TRBJ1-2	.	ASYSGGKGYT
.	TRBV12-3/TRBV12-4	TRBJ1-2	.	ASSPEQAYGYT
large	TRBV7-9	TRBJ2-5	.	ASSSAGSQETQY
.	TRBV12-3/TRBV12-4	TRBJ2-7	.	ASSYVGGDEQY